Here is one T cell receptor (beta chain) with its context. Its cognate antigen is unknown. Sequencing used immunoSEQ multiplex PCR; TCRdb keeps in-frame clones, though not all of them. This table has about 250,000 clones, approximately 84% appearing once. The data are from a study of cytomegalovirus exposure and HLA in healthy donors. Study outcomes and limitations: The dataset shows that most TCR sequences were rare, while some public TCRs occurred in many donors. The classifier reportedly diagnosed cytomegalovirus status with high sensitivity and specificity. A later analysis found first-cohort TCR clusters tended to co-occur in the 110 or so validation repertoires.

The CDR3 covers 17 residues. The V gene's germline CDR1 is SGHDT and CDR2 YYEEEE. Trimming cost V 0 bases and J 1 base; bases outside gene matches: 3. The donors were part of the validation cohort of 120 subjects. That cohort was separate from the first cohort, which comprised roughly 670 subjects. The receptor comes from a man younger than 30 in good health and CMV-seropositive. The sample taken for sequencing was PBMCs. The gene calls are TRBV5-6 and TRBJ2-1; the match to TRBD2 covers 11 bases. CDR3 in amino acids: CASSLARLAGSYNEQFF. The CDR3 DNA reads as TGTGCCAGCAGCTTGGCCCGACTAGCGGGATCCTACAATGAGCAGTTCTTC.